A single sample gave rise to the 4 T cell receptor beta chains below, sequenced in a study of tumor-infiltrating lymphocytes in oesophageal squamous cell carcinoma. TCRdb re-derived calls from the PCR reads in MiXCR, one entry per CDR3 protein. This sample carries around 13,000 distinct CDR3 sequences, around 48% of them seen once, and the ten largest clones take about 30%. The sequenced material came from esophageal tumor tissue. The receptors stem from a female donor with esophageal squamous cell carcinoma.

This clonotype has only a few counts. The chain has TRBV7-2 and TRBJ2-5, with 13 bases fitting TRBD2. The end of the DNA aligns better with TRBJ2-7, so the J call may be wrong. The CDR3 spans 17 residues. Germline CDR1 SGHTA, CDR2 FQGNSA. Written as DNA, the CDR3 is TGTGCCAGCAGCCAAGGACTAGCGGGAGTCCTGTCCTACGAGCAGTACTTC. Protein sequence: CASSQGLAGVLSYEQYF.

The V gene is TRBV6-6, the J gene TRBJ2-3; D is perhaps TRBD1 (5 bases). The DNA matches TRBJ1-2 better at its end, which makes the J call doubtful. The CDR3 has 15 residues. CDR1 and CDR2 from the germline V gene are MNHNY and SVGAGI (reference sequence). The CDR3 loop reads CASSYSRQINYGYTF. CDR3 DNA sequence: TGTGCCAGCAGTTACTCAAGACAGATTAACTATGGCTACACCTTC.

This clonotype came up a few times. V usage is TRBV28 and J usage is TRBJ1-2; D perhaps matches TRBD1 (5 bases). Looked up from germline, CDR1 is MDHEN and CDR2 is SYDVKM. The length of the CDR3 is 14 residues. Trimming removed 5 bases from V and 4 bases from J, with 14 bases in between. The CDR3 is CASSLLQAFYGYTF. The DNA of the CDR3 is TGTGCCAGCAGTCTATTACAGGCGTTCTATGGCTACACCTTC.

This chain connects TRBV6-6 to TRBJ2-2; D perhaps matches TRBD1 (5 bases). Germline CDR1 and CDR2: MNHNY and SVGAGI (reference sequence). This CDR3 contains 13 residues. Trimming shortened V by 9 bases and J by 7 bases, and 15 bases separated the two germline ends. The CDR3 loop is CASKKGVGGELFF. In nucleotides, the CDR3 is TGTGCCAGTAAAAAAGGGGTCGGCGGGGAGCTGTTTTTT.